These T cell receptor beta chains were read from a single sample in a study of tumor and adjacent non-tumor tissue in lung cancer. MiXCR, run by TCRdb on the multiplex PCR reads, gives a single entry per CDR3 protein. This table holds about 82,000 distinct CDR3 sequences, around 77% found once. The material sequenced was lung tumor tissue. Receptor source: a woman aged 50 to 60 with non-small cell lung cancer. Each CDR3 is given with its conserved first and last residue. A D gene is named only where the DNA matches it firmly. Rows may omit the clone size; those that give it use once, few, many or a size class.

CDR3aa,CDR3nt,j_gene,abundance,v_gene,d_gene
CASGLTGLPSEQYF,TGTGCCAGCGGCTTGACCGGCTTGCCCAGCGAACAGTACTTC,TRBJ2-7,-,TRBV7-9,-
CASSDVQGIGCTEAFF,TGTGCCAGCAGTGACGTACAGGGGATAGGGTGCACTGAAGCTTTCTTT,TRBJ1-1,-,TRBV12-3/TRBV12-4,TRBD1
CAGSQEGSGQPQHF,TGCGCCGGCAGCCAAGAAGGGAGTGGGCAGCCCCAGCATTTT,TRBJ1-5,-,TRBV4-1,-
CASSVPRLAGATYEQYF,TGCGCCAGCAGTGTCCCGAGACTAGCGGGGGCCACCTACGAGCAGTACTTC,TRBJ2-7,-,TRBV6-5,TRBD2
CASSLDVAQVGRGTDTQYF,TGTGCCAGCAGCTTAGATGTGGCGCAAGTAGGACGTGGTACAGATACGCAGTATTTT,TRBJ2-3,once,TRBV11-2,-
CASSLGLSSEEKETQYF,TGCGCCAGCAGCTTGGGGCTGAGTAGCGAGGAGAAAGAGACCCAGTACTTC,TRBJ2-5,-,TRBV5-1,-
CASSEGSAGVLTF,TGTGCCAGCAGTGAAGGGTCGGCCGGCGTCCTGACTTTC,TRBJ2-6,-,TRBV25-1,-
CTSSSGTGGFYKQYF,TGTACCAGCAGCTCCGGGACAGGGGGGTTCTACAAACAGTACTTC,TRBJ2-7,-,TRBV2,TRBD1
CTSKSGLAGGLQFF,TGTACCAGCAAATCAGGACTAGCGGGAGGGTTGCAGTTCTTC,TRBJ2-1,-,TRBV11-1,TRBD2
CATQRTDLNEQFF,TGTGCCACCCAGCGGACGGACCTCAATGAGCAGTTCTTC,TRBJ2-1,-,TRBV24-1,-
CVSSFEDTGELFF,TGTGTCAGCAGCTTCGAGGACACTGGGGAGCTGTTTTTT,TRBJ2-2,-,TRBV11-2,-
CASSFLERGTEAFF,TGTGCAAGCAGCTTCCTTGAGAGAGGAACTGAAGCTTTCTTT,TRBJ1-1,-,TRBV11-2,-
CASNFSSKQFF,TGTGCCAGCAACTTTAGCAGCAAGCAGTTCTTC,TRBJ2-1,-,TRBV5-6,-
CSALGPANTGGLFF,TGCAGCGCACTGGGACCTGCGAACACCGGGGGGCTGTTTTTT,TRBJ2-2,-,TRBV29-1,-
CARSFNVGDGQFF,TGTGCCAGGAGTTTTAATGTCGGCGATGGGCAGTTCTTC,TRBJ2-1,-,TRBV12-3/TRBV12-4,-
CSARDSQVPLLREQYF,TGCAGTGCTCGTGACTCACAGGTCCCACTACTTAGGGAGCAGTACTTC,TRBJ2-7,few,TRBV20-1,-
CSVRLDRYVQYF,TGCAGCGTTCGTTTAGACAGGTACGTGCAGTACTTC,TRBJ2-7,-,TRBV29-1,-
CASSHDWVTSGSGEQYF,TGCGCTAGCAGCCATGATTGGGTGACTAGCGGGAGTGGAGAGCAGTACTTC,TRBJ2-7,-,TRBV4-1,TRBD2
CASSSSAGGGYEQYF,TGTGCCAGCAGTTCAAGTGCGGGAGGGGGTTACGAACAGTACTTC,TRBJ2-7,-,TRBV12-3/TRBV12-4,TRBD2
CASSLDRLTGELYF,TGTGCCAGCAGCTTAGACAGACTAACAGGGGAGCTGTATTTT,TRBJ2-2,-,TRBV11-2,TRBD1
CSASVDGYTDTQYF,TGCAGTGCTAGTGTCGACGGATACACAGATACGCAGTATTTT,TRBJ2-3,-,TRBV20-1,-
CSAGNDANTGELFF,TGCAGTGCTGGCAACGACGCAAACACCGGGGAGCTGTTTTTT,TRBJ2-2,few,TRBV20-1,-
CVSSIRQGSDTQYF,TGTGTCAGCAGTATCAGACAGGGTTCAGATACGCAGTATTTT,TRBJ2-3,-,TRBV12-3/TRBV12-4,TRBD1
CASSRTPQGLSNEQYF,TGCGCCAGCAGCCGAACCCCACAGGGTTTGAGCAACGAGCAGTACTTC,TRBJ2-7,-,TRBV4-1,-
CANIFWGNGQGARHDNGQFF,TGTGCCAACATATTTTGGGGGAATGGACAGGGGGCCCGACACGATAATGGGCAGTTCTTC,TRBJ2-1,-,TRBV6-1,TRBD1
CAWSVKTVRLAGAPRETQYF,TGTGCCTGGAGTGTGAAAACAGTCCGACTAGCGGGAGCGCCCCGGGAAACCCAGTACTTC,TRBJ2-5,-,TRBV30,TRBD2
CACSFFRGSHEQYF,TGTGCCTGCAGTTTTTTTAGGGGCTCCCACGAGCAGTACTTC,TRBJ2-7,-,TRBV28,-
CSVDVGLGTDAQYF,TGCAGTGTTGACGTGGGATTGGGCACAGATGCGCAGTATTTT,TRBJ2-3,-,TRBV29-1,-
CASSYDVEETQYF,TGTGCCAGTAGTTACGACGTGGAAGAGACTCAGTACTTC,TRBJ2-5,-,TRBV6-5,-
CSGRARDFYEQYF,TGTAGTGGTAGAGCTCGGGACTTCTACGAGCAGTACTTC,TRBJ2-7,-,TRBV20-1,-
CASSFSGADNEQFF,TGTGCCAGCAGCTTTTCGGGAGCCGACAATGAGCAGTTCTTC,TRBJ2-1,once,TRBV11-3,-
CVISEITNIEAFF,TGTGTCATCAGTGAGATAACGAACATTGAAGCTTTCTTT,TRBJ1-1,once,TRBV10-3,-
CTSNLDGTSGFYKQYF,TGCACCAGCAACTTAGATGGGACTAGCGGATTTTACAAGCAGTACTTC,TRBJ2-7,-,TRBV11-3,TRBD2
CARSPGTGDYNEQFF,TGTGCCCGCAGCCCCGGGACAGGGGACTACAATGAGCAGTTCTTC,TRBJ2-1,-,TRBV14,TRBD1
CASSQEGLVGEDSYDQYF,TGTGCGAGCAGCCAAGAAGGACTAGTGGGAGAAGACAGCTACGATCAGTACTTC,TRBJ2-7,-,TRBV4-2,TRBD2
CASSFDRTIQYF,TGTGCCAGTAGCTTTGATAGGACGATTCAGTACTTC,TRBJ2-4,-,TRBV13,-
CSVYIGGVHRNTIYF,TGCAGCGTTTACATTGGGGGGGTGCATAGAAACACCATATATTTT,TRBJ1-3,-,TRBV29-1,-
CAIVSGLNIETFF,TGTGCCATCGTATCAGGGTTGAACATTGAAACTTTCTTT,TRBJ1-1,-,TRBV10-3,-
CSSSESGTSGMNEQFF,TGCAGCAGCAGTGAGTCGGGGACTAGCGGGATGAATGAGCAGTTCTTC,TRBJ2-1,-,TRBV10-2,TRBD2
CASSQSTLGVQGYTF,TGCGCCAGCAGCCAATCGACCTTAGGGGTGCAAGGCTACACCTTC,TRBJ1-2,-,TRBV4-1,-